This T cell receptor beta chain was recorded in a study of beta chain features in type 1 diabetes. Expressed TCRB transcripts were sequenced because the entire RNA isolate underwent reverse transcription. Using immunoSEQ multiplex PCR, the repertoire was profiled, and TCRdb retains in-frame clones only, with some absent. The table has about 650,000 clones, 9.5% to 15% seen once. The CDR3 loop spans 14 amino acids. Trimming took 7 bases from V and 10 from J; bases not matched to a gene: 8. Germline V CDR1 and CDR2: MNHNY, SVGAGI (reference sequence). Study-wide results and caveats: When Type 1 diabetes patients were examined, their TCRB CDR3s proved moderately but significantly shorter in all four CD4+ subsets.

To note about this clone: What it binds is not known.

The clonotype was recovered from a man aged 25 to 40 with type 1 diabetes. The sequenced sample consisted of naive CD4+ T cells from blood. The chain employs TRBV6-6 and TRBJ1-6; 9 nucleotides align to TRBD1. Here the CDR3 reads CASKTGQGWSPLHF. The CDR3 bases are TGTGCCAGCAAGACAGGACAGGGGTGGTCACCCCTCCACTTT.